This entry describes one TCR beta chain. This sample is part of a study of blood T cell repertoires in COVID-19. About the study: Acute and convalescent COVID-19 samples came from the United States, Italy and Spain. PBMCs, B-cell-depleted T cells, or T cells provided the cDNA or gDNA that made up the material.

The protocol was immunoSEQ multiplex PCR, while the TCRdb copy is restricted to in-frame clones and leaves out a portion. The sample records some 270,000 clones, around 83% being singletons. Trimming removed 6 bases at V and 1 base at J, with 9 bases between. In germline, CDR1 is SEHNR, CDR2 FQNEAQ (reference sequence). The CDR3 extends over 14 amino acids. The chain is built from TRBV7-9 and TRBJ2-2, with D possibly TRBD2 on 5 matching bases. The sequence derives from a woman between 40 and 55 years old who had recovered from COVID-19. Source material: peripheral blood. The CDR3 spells CASRPDLNTGELFF. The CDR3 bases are TGTGCCAGCAGGCCGGACTTGAACACCGGGGAGCTGTTTTTT.